This T cell receptor (beta chain) was found in a study of shared clonotypes between healthy human individuals. General observations from the study: Few donors limited the genetic and exposure-history diversity represented. Among the subsets, naive ones generally showed larger estimated richness than memory ones. Generation probabilities were higher for clonotypes shared across all four sorted-subset donors than for unshared ones.

The sample holds one count of this clone. Its antigen is undetermined. Here immunoSEQ multiplex PCR was the method, and the copy in TCRdb shows in-frame clones only, minus some. The sample consists of millions of clones, about 92% of them appearing once. Naive CD4+ cells were CD45RA-selected; the remaining cells were memory. The receptor comes from a man younger than 35 in good health. Material for sequencing was naive CD4+ T cells sorted from blood. This sample's subset: CD45RA+ positively selected.

The CDR3 nucleotides read TGCGCCAGCAGCATAGCGGAAGAGACCCAGTACTTC. Its protein is CASSIAEETQYF. This chain links TRBV5-1 with TRBJ2-5, with TRBD2 as a possible D gene (6 bases). The CDR3 is 12 amino acids. With 4 bases removed from V and 3 bases from J, the gap between germline ends came to 7 bases. In germline, CDR1 is SGHRS, CDR2 YFSETQ.